This T cell receptor (beta chain) originates from a study of cytomegalovirus exposure and HLA in healthy donors (dated by TCRdb to 2016 to 2017). As for the study more broadly: According to an earlier analysis of 587 of the donors, 150 million to 200 million T cells yielded 117 million unique TCR beta sequences and 276 Gb of sequence data. An early release that covered roughly 600 HLA-typed donors contained 300 to 350 gigabases of sequencing data and around 80 million unique TCR sequences. Of the 300 to 500 genotyped donors, 75% to 85% were placed in the genetic ancestry cluster associated with self-reported Caucasian donors. The study aimed to test whether cataloging public T cell receptors could reveal signatures of past pathogen exposure. Using immunosequencing, the study profiled T cell repertoires from fewer than 700 subjects and related those repertoires to cytomegalovirus serostatus. Along with the approximately 700-subject first cohort, a separate validation cohort of about 110 different subjects was used. To predict cytomegalovirus infection status, the study combined high-throughput TCR immunosequencing, statistical association of individual TCRs with disease status, and machine learning. To study patterns of TCR occurrence, a later analysis re-analyzed previously published TCR beta repertoires from 666 donors and added high-resolution HLA genotyping. Rather than using new phenotypic data, the later analysis identified candidate immune exposures from TCR beta sequences and from how often those sequences occurred across donors. An earlier analysis of around 580 of the donors used high-throughput TCR beta sequencing to judge whether each TCR beta V gene segment behaved as functional or pseudogenic. Donor age, sex, ethnicity and CMV serostatus were compiled together with the repertoire data. A later genetic analysis used genome-wide SNP genotypes for about 55% of the 666 donors, treating that subset as a discovery cohort. All discovery cohort repertoires had been generated using a single sequencing platform. Both class I and class II loci were covered by HLA typing, at four-digit resolution. Typing coverage varied by locus: roughly 629-640 donors for A, B, C, DRB1 and DQB1; approximately 520 for DQA1; approximately 610 for DPA1; approximately 450 for DPB1. Roughly 5 DR-DQ haplotypes were handled as single units for association and clustering because linkage in the cohort was strong. Among a few hundred genotyped donors of the cohort, an average of roughly 240,000 unique TCR beta nucleotide sequences were sequenced per donor, 15% to 20% of them non-productive.

In total, approximately 700 healthy bone marrow donors made up the cohort. All cohort members were sampled while nominally healthy, although unrecorded immune exposures were likely present. The donor was CMV seronegative and belonged to the group of more than 300 seronegative cohort members. Each donor provided a peripheral blood sample, and peripheral blood mononuclear cells were used for TCR beta sequencing. Genomic DNA extraction from the blood cell samples was performed with the Qiagen DNeasy Blood Extraction Kit. Turning to this clone: Its antigen specificity is not known. No qualities accompany the bases; no much larger clone lies one base away.

The method was the immunoSEQ multiplex PCR assay. A mixture of 60 forward primers for TCR Vbeta segments and 13 reverse primers for TCR Jbeta segments was used in the multiplex PCR. Amplification of the CDR3 region of rearranged TCR beta genes was performed with a multiplex PCR assay on genomic DNA. The amplified TCR beta libraries were sequenced on the Illumina HiSeq System as 87-base-pair reads. On the study's bioinformatics: A later analysis counted approximately 84 million unique TCR beta chains across the 550 to 800 repertoires, and about 10 million of these chains were shared by at least two donors. To remove PCR and sequencing errors, raw reads were error-corrected and collapsed into unique sequences using a nearest-neighbor algorithm that merged closely related sequences. Alignment of CDR3 sequences to IMGT reference sequences was used to assign V, D and J gene segments. For a sequence to be retained, a match of at least six nucleotides to both a V gene segment and a J gene segment was required. A rearrangement was called productive if the CDR3 had no stop codons and remained in frame with V and J, and every other rearrangement was called non-productive. CDR3 was defined by IMGT convention, running from the second conserved V-encoded cysteine to the conserved J-encoded phenylalanine. The earlier analysis of about 500 of the donors excluded sequences that lacked an unambiguous match to a single V gene segment. In an earlier analysis of around 590 of the donors, a V segment was called functional when productive rearrangements were above 56.7%, and segregating when the standard deviation between donors exceeded 5%. A statistical classification framework was built to diagnose cytomegalovirus status from the catalog of TCR beta chain sequences. In a later analysis, TCR nucleotide sequences were compared against IMGT/GENE-DB human TR gene sequences so that V and J genes could be assigned. Using the TCRdist pipeline, a later analysis assigned CDR3 sequences along with most-parsimonious VDJ recombination scenarios. In a later analysis, each TCR beta chain was defined by its CDR3 amino acid sequence together with its V-gene family, and reads lacking a unique V-gene family were excluded. As a way to deal with suspected cross-contamination and a sequencing artifact, a later analysis dropped 500 to 700 nucleotide sequences that were highly shared and had low generation probability. A later analysis calculated a clonal expansion index for each public chain from normalized within-repertoire ranks of inferred template counts. A later analysis computed generation probabilities with a VDJ recombination model fitted to out-of-frame rearrangements, and checked the results against IGoR. In a later analysis, TCR-TCR, TCR-HLA and TCR-CMV co-occurrence was scored with hypergeometric tests, and a repertoire-size bias correction was applied to TCR pairs. A later analysis estimated false discovery rates by permuting HLA or CMV assignments 20 times. A later analysis grouped co-occurring TCRs with DBSCAN, adding TCRdist sequence similarity when clustering within HLA-allele-positive subsets. Repertoires with fewer than 30,000 or more than 120,000 public chains were left out of co-occurrence clustering, as were a few repertoires with anomalous nucleotide sharing. The table comes from immuneACCESS by way of TCRdb, which keeps in-frame sequences with V and J called. Part of the clones is missing from these tables; in studies checked, under half for an unresolved V gene and the rest for unknown reasons. V and J calls and clone size are given by that table; D and trimming were obtained from the DNA. Recorded for this sample are 200,000 or so clones; more than 65% of them occurred a single time. 3.5% to 4% of the sample is held by the ten biggest clonotypes.

Study-level results and caveats: According to a later analysis, TCR association rates differed among HLA loci, with DRB1 alleles showing the most associated TCRs and HLA-C alleles showing the fewest. Compared with the approximately 600-donor mean, donors in an Asian-associated ancestry cluster had fewer N-insertions in productive TCRs, according to a later genetic analysis. Some IMGT-functional V segments, including TRBV6-2 and TRBV6-3, could not be distinguished by the 87-base-pair reads and were therefore excluded. It was suggested by the authors that the approach could potentially be generalized to other disease states and immunological phenotypes. The cohort was sequenced for TCR beta chains only, and without alpha or paired-chain data the features that could be detected were limited. The classifier was reported to diagnose cytomegalovirus status with high specificity and sensitivity in both the original cohort and the validation cohort. The study gave a list of about 150 TCR beta chains associated with cytomegalovirus. In a later genetic analysis, a missense DCLRE1C variant was associated with V-gene and J-gene trimming of TCR beta chains, and the association was replicated in an independent cohort. A further reported finding was that TCR beta sequences accurately predicted the HLA-A and HLA-B alleles for most subjects in the first cohort. Because HLA typing was unavailable for some donors at each locus, only the typed subset was used in association tests. Because counts were too low, some 16 rarely observed V segments, including chromosome 9 orphons, were excluded from the earlier analysis of several hundred of the donors. In a later analysis, most CMV-associated TCR beta chains were found to appear HLA-restricted, with HLA associations seemingly driven largely by CMV exposure. In vitro tests confirmed that a few of the cytomegalovirus-associated TCR beta chains recognize cytomegalovirus antigens. Across donors, most TCR sequences were observed very rarely, whereas some public TCRs were present in many individuals. In an earlier analysis of 587 of the donors, most TCR beta V segments were observed in productive rearrangements about 90% or about 30% of the time, broadly matching IMGT annotations. A later analysis associated about 17,000 TCR beta sequences with specific HLA alleles at a false discovery rate of 0.05. Sequencing depth was assumed to be roughly uniform across donors in the presence/absence analyses, though that assumption may not hold. When HLA alleles, especially DR and DQ, strongly co-occurred, attributing TCR associations to individual alleles was difficult. A cluster of highly shared sequence variants was judged likely to be a technical artifact of the sequencing pipeline. Linkage disequilibrium might explain the correlated functional status among segregating V segments, but an unknown experimental factor could not be excluded. A later analysis reported that several top co-occurrence clusters appeared linked to parvovirus B19, influenza, CMV and Epstein-Barr virus. CMV serostatus was the only immune exposure information available for the cohort. In a later analysis, HLA-associated TCR beta chains showed more clonal expansion and lower generation probabilities than non-associated chains that were equally common.

In the germline V gene, CDR1 corresponds to LGHNT and CDR2 to FRNRAP. Cut back by 0 bases and 7 bases, the V and J ends lie 10 bases apart. From cysteine to phenylalanine, the CDR3 is 14 amino acids long. CDR3 DNA is the only sequence kept; it has 42 bases, read in frame from the first base. The V gene is TRBV12-5 and the J gene is TRBJ2-1; matching of 6 bases hints at TRBD2 as the D gene. The sample was PBMCs. The TCR sequence derives from a man aged 50 to 59 in good health and CMV-seronegative. The CDR3 region: CASGLVRRENEQFF. The DNA is as follows: TGTGCTAGTGGTTTGGTAAGGAGGGAAAATGAGCAGTTCTTC.